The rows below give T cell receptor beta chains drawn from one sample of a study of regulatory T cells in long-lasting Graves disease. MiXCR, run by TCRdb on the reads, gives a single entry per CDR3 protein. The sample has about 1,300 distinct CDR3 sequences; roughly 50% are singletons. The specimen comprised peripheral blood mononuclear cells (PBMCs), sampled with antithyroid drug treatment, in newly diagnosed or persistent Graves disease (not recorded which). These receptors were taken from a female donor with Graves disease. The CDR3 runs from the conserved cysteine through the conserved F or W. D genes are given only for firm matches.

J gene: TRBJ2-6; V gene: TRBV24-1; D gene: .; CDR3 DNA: TGTGCCACCAGTGATCCCCGGGCCCCAGACTCTGGGGCCAACGTCCTGACTTTC; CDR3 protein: CATSDPRAPDSGANVLTF
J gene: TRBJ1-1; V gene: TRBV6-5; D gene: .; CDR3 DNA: TGTGCCAGCAGTTACTCGATAGTACAGTTGAACACTGAAGCTTTCTTT; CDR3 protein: CASSYSIVQLNTEAFF
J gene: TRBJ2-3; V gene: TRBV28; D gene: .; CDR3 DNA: TGTGCCAGCACCACGGGCGGGCTACAAACAGATACGCAGTATTTT; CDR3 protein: CASTTGGLQTDTQYF